Below, 9 T cell receptor beta chains from the same sample are listed, as sequenced in a study of T-cell reconstitution after alpha-beta-depleted transplantation in children. Unique molecular identifiers were incorporated during preparation of the TCRbeta library. TCRdb reprocessed the PCR reads with MiXCR, giving one entry per CDR3 protein. The sample includes about 500,000 distinct CDR3 sequences, approximately 32% of them seen just once. The sample consisted of PBMCs from the stem cell graft donor, taken from the stem cell graft. These receptors were obtained from a human donor who donated a stem cell graft to a child with aplastic anemia.

V and J are TRBV7-9 and TRBJ2-1, with D possibly TRBD1 on 5 matching bases. This CDR3 spans 12 amino acids. Germline V gene lookup returns CDR1 SEHNR and CDR2 FQNEAQ (reference sequence). V lost 4 bases and J 7 bases, leaving 8 bases between the germline ends. This chain's CDR3 is CASSYGANEQFF. CDR3 sequence (DNA): TGTGCCAGCAGCTATGGGGCGAATGAGCAGTTCTTC.

V usage is TRBV20-1 and J usage is TRBJ2-1; 10 nucleotides agree with TRBD2. Germline CDR1 reads DFQATT; CDR2 reads SNEGSKA (reference sequence). V lost 6 bases to trimming and J lost 5 bases; unmatched junction nucleotides: 10. The CDR3 has 15 amino acids. CDR3 bases: TGCAGTGCAGAGGGGGGAGCGGGAGGGAACAATGAGCAGTTCTTC. It is translated as CSAEGGAGGNNEQFF.

CDR3 amino acids: CASSPLERVKTSGANVLTF. In DNA, the CDR3 is TGTGCCAGCTCACCACTTGAGCGGGTAAAGACGTCTGGGGCCAACGTCCTGACTTTC. The chain uses TRBV18 and TRBJ2-6; D perhaps matches TRBD2 (6 bases). V lost 1 base and J 1 base, leaving 17 bases between the germline ends. CDR3 length equals 19 residues. Germline loops: CDR1 KGHSH, CDR2 LQKENI.

This clonotype was observed a handful of times. This chain joins TRBV6-2 or TRBV6-3 and TRBJ2-7; possibly TRBD1 or TRBD2 for D (5 bases each). The V gene's germline CDR1 is MNHEY and CDR2 SVGEGT. V was shortened by 2 bases and J by 0 bases, with 11 bases between the two germline ends. CDR3 length: 15 residues. In nucleotides, the CDR3 is TGTGCCAGCAGTTACGCCGGGACCCGCTCCTACGAGCAGTACTTC. This translates into CASSYAGTRSYEQYF.

This clonotype has only a few counts. The J gene is TRBJ1-1, the V gene TRBV15; the D gene is possibly TRBD1 (5 bases). CDR1 and CDR2 (germline): LNHNV, YYDKDF (reference sequence). CDR3 size: 15 residues. The germline V and J ends were trimmed by 1 base and 0 bases, with 9 bases remaining between them. Here the CDR3 DNA reads TGTGCCACCAGCAGAGTAGGGGCCATGAACACTGAAGCTTTCTTT. This encodes CATSRVGAMNTEAFF.

The rearrangement links TRBV29-1 to TRBJ2-1, with unresolved D. The ends were cut back, 4 bases at V and 10 bases at J, with 14 bases in the middle. Germline V gene lookup returns CDR1 SQVTM and CDR2 ANQGSEA. This CDR3 has 12 residues. CDR3 protein: CSVVERSPEQFF. The DNA for the CDR3 is TGCAGCGTTGTTGAAAGGTCCCCCGAGCAGTTCTTC.

This clonotype was found many times. The V gene is TRBV5-5, the J gene TRBJ1-2, with D uncertain. The germline V gene encodes CDR1 SGHKS and CDR2 YYEKEE (reference sequence). The V gene lost 6 bases and the J gene lost 4 bases, with 19 bases spanning the gap. The CDR3 is 15 residues long. The CDR3 bases are TGTGCCAGCATCCTCGGTCCTGACCCTAGCTATGGCTACACCTTC. Translation gives CASILGPDPSYGYTF.

The chain has TRBV12-3 or TRBV12-4 and TRBJ2-5; 9 nucleotides match TRBD1. The CDR3 is 14 residues long. With 6 bases clipped from V and 7 bases from J, the junction kept 9 bases outside the gene matches. The CDR3, as DNA: TGTGCCAGCAGGTCGGGACAGGGAAGGATGACCCAGTACTTC. It is translated as CASRSGQGRMTQYF.

This clonotype was observed a handful of times. The J gene is TRBJ1-5, the V gene TRBV24-1, with a possible D match to TRBD1 (6 bases). The CDR3 loop spans 15 amino acids. The germline gives CDR1 KGHDR, CDR2 SFDVKD. V shed 2 bases and J shed 10 bases, with 17 bases lying between them. CDR3 residues: CATSDSRRGFYPQHF. CDR3 sequence (DNA): TGTGCCACCAGTGATTCCAGGAGGGGGTTCTACCCCCAGCATTTT.